A single sample gave rise to the 15 T cell receptor beta chains below, sequenced in a study of tumor and adjacent non-tumor tissue in lung cancer. RNA was extracted from bulk tissue without any cell sorting. Three rounds of nested PCR, following a modified ARM-PCR protocol, produced the TCRbeta library. Each CDR3 protein is one row after TCRdb ran MiXCR on the multiplex PCR reads. This repertoire shows 81,000 or so distinct CDR3 sequences, 80% found once; its top ten account for about 14%. Specimen: lung tumor tissue. The origin of the receptors is a woman between 50 and 59 years old with non-small cell lung cancer.

A remark on this clonotype: At one boundary the junction diverges from the germline segment, which might be a read error. The chain combines TRBV20-1 with TRBJ2-1; TRBD2 agrees at 14 bases. The CDR3 sequence is 16 residues long. Per the germline V gene, CDR1 is DFQATT and CDR2 is SNEGSKA (reference sequence). DNA for the CDR3: TGCAGTACGTCCGGGACTAGCGGGAGATCTATAAATGAGCAGCTCTTC. Translating gives CSTSGTSGRSINEQLF.

With regard to this clonotype: This CDR3 is missing its conserved last phenylalanine or tryptophan, likely due to a read error. V is TRBV5-1 and J is TRBJ2-1; D is unclear. The CDR3 sequence is 14 residues long. Germline V CDR1 and CDR2: SGHRS, YFSETQ. CDR3 coding DNA: TGCGCCAGTAGCTTACGCAGGAGCGTCGATGAGCAGTTCTCC. Translation: CASSLRRSVDEQFS.

A remark on this clonotype: A junction boundary mismatches the germline segment, possibly from a read error. The chain links TRBV10-2 to TRBJ2-1; TRBD2 aligns across 7 bases. The CDR3 is 13 amino acids. CDR1 WSHSY and CDR2 SAAADI come from the germline V gene. The CDR3: CASIESGGNELFF. The CDR3, as DNA: TGCGCCAGCATTGAGTCGGGAGGCAATGAGCTGTTCTTC.

Note on this clonotype: A single base separates this from a much larger clone, so it may be a read error. This chain uses TRBV11-2 with TRBJ1-2; D gene ambiguous. Germline-derived CDR1 and CDR2 are SGHAT and FQNNGV. The length of the CDR3 is 13 residues. CDR3 sequence (DNA): TGTACCAGCAGCCAGTTCACCAACTATGGCTACACCTTC. This gives the protein CTSSQFTNYGYTF.

To note about this clonotype: A junction end diverges from the germline sequence, so it may reflect a read error. The chain couples TRBV20-1 to TRBJ2-7; TRBD2 matches 10 bases. The CDR3 runs 14 residues. Germline lookup yields CDR1 DFQATT and CDR2 SNEGSKA (reference sequence). The CDR3 DNA reads as TGCAGTGCTAGATCTAGCGGGAGAGCCAACGAGCAATACTTC. Protein: CSARSSGRANEQYF.

V and J are TRBV4-3 and TRBJ2-6; D gene uncertain. The germline V and J ends were trimmed by 10 bases and 1 base, with 20 bases remaining between them. Germline V gene data show CDR1 as LGHNA and CDR2 as YSLEER. The CDR3 consists of 17 residues. CDR3 coding DNA: TGCGCCATCAACCAAGACGCAGGTTTATCTGGGGCCAACGTCCTGACTTTC. Translating gives CAINQDAGLSGANVLTF.

V is TRBV6-2 or TRBV6-3 and J is TRBJ1-1; 8 bases match TRBD1. V lost 5 bases to trimming and J lost 7 bases; unmatched junction nucleotides: 12. Germline CDR1 reads MNHEY; CDR2 reads SVGEGT. The CDR3 is 15 amino acids. The CDR3 nucleotides read TGTGCCAGCAGTCGTGACAGGGGTGGGTACATTGAAGCTTTCTTT. Its translation: CASSRDRGGYIEAFF.

A note on this clonotype: No conserved phenylalanine or tryptophan is present at the end of the CDR3, so a read error is the likely explanation. The V gene is TRBV7-9, the J gene TRBJ2-2; 9 bases are a match to TRBD1. Trimming took 4 bases from V and 7 from J; bases not matched to a gene: 7. The CDR3 consists of 15 residues. Germline loops: CDR1 SEHNR, CDR2 FQNEAQ (reference sequence). CDR3 nucleotide sequence: TGTGCCAGCAGCTCTCCGGGACAGGGAGTCGGGGAGCTGTTTCTT. Translated: CASSSPGQGVGELFL.

The sample holds a few counts of this clonotype. The chain combines TRBV20-1 with TRBJ2-7, with D possibly TRBD2 on 5 matching bases. Germline V gene data show CDR1 as DFQATT and CDR2 as SNEGSKA (reference sequence). The CDR3 spans 14 residues. Trimming left V 6 bases short and J 5 bases short, with 20 bases between. The chain's CDR3 is CSALVGAETHEQYF. The CDR3 DNA reads TGCAGTGCCCTGGTGGGAGCAGAAACCCACGAGCAGTACTTC.

The V and J genes are TRBV18 and TRBJ2-5; D is undetermined. Germline CDR1 KGHSH, CDR2 LQKENI. CDR3 length: 13 amino acids. Trimming took 6 bases from V and 1 from J, leaving 9 bases between them. In nucleotides, the CDR3 is TGTGCCAGCTCCCAAGGCATCCAAGAGACCCAGTACTTC. It translates to CASSQGIQETQYF.

For this clonotype: Germline is not matched at one junction end, which may reflect a read error. This chain links TRBV4-2 with TRBJ1-4; D call uncertain. CDR3 size: 15 residues. The germline V gene has CDR1 LGHNA and CDR2 YNFKEQ. CDR3 bases: TGCGCCAGCAGCCAAGATTGTGATCTTAATGAAAAATTGTTTTTT. It specifies CASSQDCDLNEKLFF.

Remarks on this clonotype: The junction differs from germline at one of its ends, possibly a read error. V usage is TRBV28 and J usage is TRBJ2-7; D is unresolved. The germline V gene has CDR1 MDHEN and CDR2 SYDVKM. The CDR3 has 14 residues. For the CDR3, the DNA is TGTGCCAGCAGTTTTTGTGGTCGGTCCTACGGGCAGTACTTC. Translated, it gives CASSFCGRSYGQYF.

Remarks on this clonotype: The CDR3 does not end in the conserved phenylalanine or tryptophan, so this is likely a read error. The chain is built from TRBV11-1 and TRBJ1-1; possibly TRBD1 for D (5 bases). The CDR3 is 15 residues long. Germline lookup yields CDR1 SGHAT and CDR2 FQDESV (reference sequence). The CDR3 DNA is TGTGCCAGCAGTTTAGATAAAGGGGAGGGCACTGAAGCTTTCTCT. Translated: CASSLDKGEGTEAFS.

For this clonotype: An end of the junction does not agree with germline; a read error may underlie this. The rearrangement links TRBV12-3 or TRBV12-4 to TRBJ1-1; D is uncertain. This CDR3 contains 13 residues. The CDR3 loop is CASSLAENTEVFF. As DNA, the CDR3 is TGTGCCAGCAGTTTAGCCGAGAACACTGAAGTTTTCTTT.

Points on this clonotype: The CDR3 does not end in the conserved phenylalanine or tryptophan, so this is likely a read error. The chain links TRBV20-1 to TRBJ2-7; D remains ambiguous. The germline CDR1 and CDR2 sequences are DFQATT and SNEGSKA (reference sequence). The V end lost 2 bases, the J end lost 2 bases, and 16 bases lay between the germline ends. This CDR3 region has 15 residues. The CDR3 reads CSARSIKQPPYEQYL. CDR3 coding DNA: TGCAGTGCTAGATCAATCAAGCAACCCCCCTACGAGCAGTACTTA.